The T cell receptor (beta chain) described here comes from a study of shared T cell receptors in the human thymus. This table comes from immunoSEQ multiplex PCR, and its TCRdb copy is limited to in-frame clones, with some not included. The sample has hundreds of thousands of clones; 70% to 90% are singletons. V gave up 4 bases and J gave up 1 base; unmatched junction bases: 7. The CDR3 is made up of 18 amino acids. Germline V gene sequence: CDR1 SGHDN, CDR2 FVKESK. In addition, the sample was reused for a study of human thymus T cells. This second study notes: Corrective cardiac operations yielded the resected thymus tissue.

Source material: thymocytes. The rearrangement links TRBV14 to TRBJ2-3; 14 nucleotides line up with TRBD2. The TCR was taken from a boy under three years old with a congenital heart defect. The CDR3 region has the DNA TGTGCCAGCAGCCCCGGGACTAGCGGGAGTTCGGGCACAGATACGCAGTATTTT. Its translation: CASSPGTSGSSGTDTQYF.